This is a list of T cell receptor beta chains from one sample in a study of CD8 T cells in ankylosing spondylitis. Each CDR3 protein gets one entry after TCRdb re-called the 5' RACE reads with MiXCR. The table records about 200,000 distinct CDR3 sequences, 6% to 8.5% of them present only once. Sequencing was performed on blood, either unsorted or a sorted T cell fraction (not recorded which). The receptors here all came from a male donor with ankylosing spondylitis. The CDR3 runs from the conserved cysteine through the conserved F or W.

TRBV18 CASSPTGLKNTEAFF
TRBV15 CATRQGSYEQYF
TRBV9 CASSPTTGGNYGYTF
TRBV4-1 CASSQAPGPPNQPQHF
TRBV29-1 CSARQGASTGELFF
TRBV6-6 CASSYLVEQFF
TRBV18 CASSLGRRQETQYF
TRBV5-1 CASSLGGGEQYF
TRBV4-3 CASSLGTGNQPQHF
TRBV27 CASSFGSEQYF
TRBV4-1 CASGGTNRDTQYF
TRBV27 CASSLSIGVVLMEQFF
TRBV7-8 CASSTRWRERSYNEQFF
TRBV24-1 CATSEDRVYGYTF
TRBV18 CASSPGTVLSGELFF
TRBV7-6 CASSLEGDFYNEQFF
TRBV6-1 CASSHQTSLSAQFF
TRBV5-1 CASSFSGRGSTEAFF
TRBV15 CATSRDQGGGQPQHF
TRBV4-3 CASSQGLGEWDIQYF